This paragraph covers one T cell receptor beta chain sequence. Its antigen is not known. The sample comes from a study of blood T cells in healthy people across ages. General study points: It was found that TCR beta diversity correlated strongly with the percentage of naive T cells. There were more naive CD4+ cells and higher diversity in long-lived donors than in aged donors.

A second PCR of roughly 7 to 11 cycles used a sample-barcoded 5' primer and a J-beta primer mix. TCRdb called the 5' RACE reads again in MiXCR, with one record for every CDR3 protein. The sample includes 1.5 million to 2 million distinct CDR3 sequences, 34% of them seen just once. Samples each had at least 5.5 micrograms of total RNA extracted. In germline, CDR1 is LGHDT, CDR2 YNNKEL (reference sequence). Between the trimmed V and J ends, which lost 0 bases and 9 bases, there was a span of 15 bases. The CDR3 loop spans 15 amino acids. The gene calls are TRBV3-1 and TRBJ1-5; no reliable D call. The sample comprised blood. The TCR was taken from a woman between 25 and 40 years old in good health. CDR3 DNA: TGTGCCAGCAGCCAAGATTTTGGGCGGCCAGGGCCCCAGCATTTT. Translated: CASSQDFGRPGPQHF.